Listed below are T cell receptor beta chains from one sample, sequenced in a study of radiotherapy plus CTLA-4 blockade in lung cancer. Using immunoSEQ multiplex PCR, the repertoire was profiled, and TCRdb retains in-frame clones only, with some absent. Altogether about 85,000 clones are present, around 87% being singletons, with the ten largest covering about 2%. The material was peripheral blood, obtained from a patient treated with radiotherapy plus ipilimumab. The receptors stem from a human donor with non-small cell lung cancer who had a partial response to radiotherapy plus ipilimumab. The CDR3 runs from the conserved cysteine through the conserved F or W. D genes are given only for firm matches. Size tells how often a clone was seen (once, few, many) or the class of an expanded clone, and some rows leave it out.

>TRBJ2-7|TRBV6-6|15|TRBD1|NA
CASSLGAGGLYEQYF
TGTGCCAGCAGTCTGGGGGCAGGGGGCCTCTACGAGCAGTACTTC
>TRBJ1-2|TRBV29-1|10|NA|NA
CSVERFGYTF
TGCAGCGTTGAACGGTTTGGCTACACCTTC
>TRBJ1-2|TRBV6-5|13|TRBD1|NA
CASRLGQGFGYTF
TGTGCCAGCAGACTAGGACAGGGCTTTGGCTACACCTTC
>TRBJ2-7|TRBV7-6|17|TRBD1|NA
CASSAGTGGPNSYEQYF
TGTGCCAGCAGCGCTGGGACAGGGGGCCCTAACTCCTACGAGCAGTACTTC
>TRBJ2-3|TRBV2|16|TRBD2|NA
CASSYRLAGGTDTQYF
TGTGCCAGCAGTTACCGACTAGCGGGAGGAACAGATACGCAGTATTTT
>TRBJ2-5|TRBV28|16|NA|NA
CASSLLTAREEETQYF
TGTGCCAGCAGTTTATTAACGGCCAGGGAGGAAGAGACCCAGTACTTC
>TRBJ2-1|TRBV6-4|15|TRBD2|NA
CASSRLAGGVKEQFF
TGTGCCAGCAGTCGACTAGCGGGAGGGGTAAAGGAGCAGTTCTTC
>TRBJ2-7|TRBV2|15|NA|NA
CASSESGRGSEEQYF
TGTGCCAGCAGTGAAAGTGGCAGGGGATCGGAGGAGCAGTACTTC
>TRBJ2-7|TRBV6-5|15|NA|once
CASSYSIAVPYEQYF
TGTGCCAGCAGTTACTCGATAGCGGTGCCCTACGAGCAGTACTTC
>TRBJ1-3|TRBV4-1|15|TRBD1|NA
CASSPSTGPGNTIYF
TGCGCCAGCAGCCCATCGACAGGGCCTGGAAACACCATATATTTT
>TRBJ1-1|TRBV6-5|16|NA|few
CASSYSRAIQNTEAFF
TGTGCCAGCAGTTACTCGAGGGCGATACAGAACACTGAAGCTTTCTTT
>TRBJ2-3|TRBV19|13|NA|NA
CASRQAITDTQYF
TGTGCCAGCCGCCAGGCGATCACAGATACGCAGTATTTT
>TRBJ1-3|TRBV28|16|NA|NA
CASSLHLASSGNTIYF
TGTGCCAGCAGTTTACATTTAGCGAGCTCTGGAAACACCATATATTTT
>TRBJ2-7|TRBV6-1|16|NA|NA
CASSEETVTHSYEQYF
TGTGCCAGCAGTGAAGAAACAGTAACACACTCCTACGAGCAGTACTTC
>TRBJ2-5|TRBV11-2|14|TRBD1|NA
CASSFGTGQETQYF
TGTGCCAGCAGCTTCGGGACAGGCCAAGAGACCCAGTACTTC
>TRBJ1-2|TRBV28|15|TRBD1|NA
CAIISGQPENYGYTF
TGTGCCATTATTTCGGGACAGCCAGAGAACTATGGCTACACCTTC
>TRBJ2-3|TRBV4-1|15|TRBD1|NA
CASSQEGTGTDTQYF
TGCGCCAGCAGCCAAGAAGGGACAGGCACAGATACGCAGTATTTT
>TRBJ2-3|TRBV28|15|TRBD2|NA
CASPPPGLGPGSQYF
TGTGCCAGTCCTCCCCCAGGACTAGGGCCGGGATCGCAGTATTTT
>TRBJ2-2|TRBV29-1|15|TRBD1|NA
CSVESRGRNTGELFF
TGCAGCGTTGAGAGCAGGGGGCGAAATACCGGGGAGCTGTTTTTT
>TRBJ1-5|TRBV9|15|NA|NA
CASSVEGGSNQPQHF
TGTGCCAGCAGCGTAGAAGGGGGAAGCAATCAGCCCCAGCATTTT
>TRBJ1-2|TRBV6-1|12|NA|NA
CASSPRGAGYTF
TGTGCCAGCAGCCCCCGGGGAGCCGGCTACACCTTC
>TRBJ1-5|TRBV6-1|14|NA|NA
CASSVEDRRQPQHF
TGTGCCAGCAGTGTGGAAGACAGGAGGCAGCCCCAGCATTTT
>TRBJ1-5|TRBV19|14|NA|once
CAAQVGGGNQPQHF
TGTGCCGCCCAAGTGGGGGGAGGTAATCAGCCCCAGCATTTT
>TRBJ1-5|TRBV27|15|TRBD1|once
CASSSRGQGSQPQHF
TGTGCCAGCAGTTCCCGTGGACAGGGCAGCCAGCCCCAGCATTTT
>TRBJ1-3|TRBV14|15|NA|few
CASSQDRGFGNTIYF
TGTGCCAGCAGCCAAGATCGGGGGTTTGGAAACACCATATATTTT
>TRBJ2-3|TRBV4-1|17|NA|NA
CASSQTKGQPLTDTQYF
TGCGCCAGCAGCCAAACCAAGGGGCAACCTCTCACAGATACGCAGTATTTT
>TRBJ1-4|TRBV10-1|17|TRBD1|NA
CASRLRDREPSGEKLFF
TGCGCCAGCAGACTCCGGGACAGGGAGCCTTCGGGGGAAAAACTGTTTTTT
>TRBJ1-2|TRBV27|16|NA|NA
CASSSYQGSANYGYTF
TGTGCCAGCAGCTCGTATCAGGGGTCAGCTAACTATGGCTACACCTTC
>TRBJ2-1|TRBV2|11|NA|NA
CASSQLNEQFF
TGTGCCAGCAGTCAACTCAATGAGCAGTTCTTC
>TRBJ2-3|TRBV5-6|16|TRBD1|NA
CASRAQGAHSTDTQYF
TGTGCCAGCAGGGCGCAGGGGGCCCATAGCACAGATACGCAGTATTTT
>TRBJ2-5|TRBV9|16|NA|NA
CASSVEGTPLGETQYF
TGTGCCAGCAGCGTAGAAGGGACACCTTTAGGAGAGACCCAGTACTTC
>TRBJ2-1|TRBV4-1|15|NA|NA
CASSQAGKGSDEQFF
TGCGCCAGCAGCCAGGCCGGAAAAGGGAGCGACGAGCAGTTCTTC
>TRBJ1-5|TRBV6-1|15|TRBD1|NA
CASSRTGIGNQPQHF
TGTGCCAGCAGTCGGACAGGAATTGGCAATCAGCCCCAGCATTTT
>TRBJ2-1|TRBV19|15|TRBD2|NA
CASGLAGGTYNEQFF
TGTGCCAGTGGACTAGCGGGAGGGACCTACAATGAGCAGTTCTTC
>TRBJ1-2|TRBV19|16|NA|NA
CASSPNGTPENYGYTF
TGTGCCAGTAGTCCTAATGGGACACCCGAAAACTATGGCTACACCTTC
>TRBJ1-1|TRBV19|18|TRBD1|few
CASSLLPRGPFRNTEAFF
TGTGCCAGTAGTCTACTACCGAGGGGGCCCTTTAGGAACACTGAAGCTTTCTTT
>TRBJ2-7|TRBV5-4|12|TRBD1|NA
CASSPQGYEQYF
TGTGCCAGCAGCCCACAGGGGTACGAGCAGTACTTC
>TRBJ2-3|TRBV28|14|NA|NA
CASSSAGFTDTQYF
TGTGCCAGCAGTAGCGCGGGGTTCACAGATACGCAGTATTTT
>TRBJ1-5|TRBV7-2|17|TRBD1|NA
CASSLARDSYSNQPQHF
TGTGCCAGCAGCTTAGCTCGGGACAGCTATAGCAATCAGCCCCAGCATTTT
>TRBJ2-5|TRBV7-3|15|TRBD2|few
CASSLTGGDTETQYF
TGTGCCAGCAGCTTAACGGGAGGGGATACAGAGACCCAGTACTTC
>TRBJ1-1|TRBV28|15|NA|few
CASSLYGLMNTEAFF
TGTGCCAGCAGTTTATATGGCCTTATGAACACTGAAGCTTTCTTT
>TRBJ1-2|TRBV6-4|16|NA|NA
CASSEGDSPVGSGYTF
TGTGCCAGCAGTGAAGGGGACTCTCCGGTCGGGAGTGGCTACACCTTC
>TRBJ1-6|TRBV6-1|15|NA|NA
CASSQGAVLNSPLHF
TGTGCCAGCAGCCAAGGGGCAGTCCTCAATTCACCCCTCCACTTT
>TRBJ2-5|TRBV7-9|13|TRBD2|NA
CASSTRAGQTQYF
TGTGCCAGCAGTACCCGAGCGGGACAGACCCAGTACTTC
>TRBJ1-4|TRBV18|16|NA|NA
CASSEQEGSTNEKLFF
TGTGCCAGCTCCGAACAGGAGGGATCAACTAATGAAAAACTGTTTTTT
>TRBJ1-2|TRBV19|14|TRBD1|NA
CASSAQTGNYGYTF
TGTGCCAGTAGTGCCCAGACAGGGAACTATGGCTACACCTTC
>TRBJ2-1|TRBV28|15|TRBD2|NA
CASTSGGEGVNEQFF
TGTGCCAGTACTAGCGGGGGGGAAGGTGTCAATGAGCAGTTCTTC
>TRBJ1-2|TRBV18|15|NA|NA
CASSPDLSSRAGYTF
TGTGCCAGCTCACCGGACTTGTCCTCTCGGGCTGGCTACACCTTC
>TRBJ2-1|TRBV19|14|TRBD2|NA
CASSILGLANEQFF
TGTGCCAGTAGTATCTTAGGACTAGCCAATGAGCAGTTCTTC
>TRBJ1-1|TRBV12-5|14|NA|NA
CASGQGFGNTEAFF
TGTGCTAGTGGTCAGGGGTTTGGGAACACTGAAGCTTTCTTT
>TRBJ1-1|TRBV2|15|NA|NA
CASSEQVLGNTEAFF
TGTGCCAGCAGTGAACAGGTGCTGGGGAACACTGAAGCTTTCTTT
>TRBJ2-2|TRBV4-3|19|TRBD2|NA
CASSQAGLAGVGNTGELFF
TGCGCCAGCAGCCAAGCTGGCCTAGCGGGAGTGGGGAACACCGGGGAGCTGTTTTTT
>TRBJ1-1|TRBV5-1|11|TRBD1|NA
CASSKDRWAFF
TGCGCCAGCAGCAAGGACAGGTGGGCTTTCTTT
>TRBJ2-1|TRBV4-3|17|NA|NA
CASSQDSGGSSYNEQFF
TGCGCCAGCAGCCAAGATAGTGGAGGGAGCTCCTACAATGAGCAGTTCTTC
>TRBJ2-3|TRBV2|21|TRBD2|NA
CASSGGNFHLASGSNTDTQYF
TGTGCCAGCAGTGGGGGGAACTTTCACTTGGCTAGCGGGAGCAACACAGATACGCAGTATTTT
>TRBJ1-5|TRBV5-8|15|NA|NA
CASSLGDRFNQPQHF
TGTGCCAGCAGCTTGGGAGACAGGTTCAATCAGCCCCAGCATTTT
>TRBJ2-4|TRBV19|15|NA|NA
CASSGSSLAKNIQYF
TGTGCCAGTAGTGGCTCCTCTCTAGCCAAAAACATTCAGTACTTC